The rows below give T cell receptor beta chains drawn from one sample of a study of blood T cell repertoires in COVID-19. Here immunoSEQ multiplex PCR was the method, and the copy in TCRdb shows in-frame clones only, minus some. The table includes roughly 97,000 clones, 84% detected once. Sample: peripheral blood. The receptors stem from a man aged 55-75 years with acute or convalescent COVID-19. The CDR3 runs from the conserved cysteine through the conserved F or W.

>TRBJ2-1|TRBV24-1
CATSAASGEDYNEQFF
>TRBJ2-1|TRBV24-1
CATSDTMAVEQFF
>TRBJ2-5|TRBV5-4
CASSAGTSGKVTQYF
>TRBJ2-7|TRBV11-1
CASSSVTGVLYEQYF
>TRBJ1-2|TRBV21-1
CASSLVLAPYNYGYTF
>TRBJ1-5|TRBV2
CASSNTQVAQPQHF
>TRBJ2-1|TRBV5-1
CASSLGTGNNEQFF
>TRBJ2-1|TRBV6-2/TRBV6-3
CASSFNTLTSDEQFF
>TRBJ1-2|TRBV2
CASSSDKGFYGYTF
>TRBJ1-2|TRBV11-2
CASSSNRGLNYGYTF
>TRBJ2-3|TRBV27
CASSFRQGAFTDTQYF
>TRBJ2-7|TRBV27
CASRLPGQGTYEQYF
>TRBJ2-7|TRBV6-1
CASSETGNEQYF
>TRBJ2-1|TRBV27
CASSRRQGWNEQFF
>TRBJ1-1|TRBV28
CASSFPGRTEAFF
>TRBJ2-1|TRBV24-1
CATAPSRGGNEQFF
>TRBJ2-5|TRBV6-5
CASTAGFFETQYF
>TRBJ1-3|TRBV4-1
CASSQDWRQSRSQYF
>TRBJ2-1|TRBV5-1
CASSWREYNEQFF
>TRBJ2-4|TRBV7-8
CASSPYGGRENIQYF
>TRBJ2-1|TRBV11-2
CASRYYNEQFF
>TRBJ1-1|TRBV18
CASSRQGLGTEAFF
>TRBJ1-5|TRBV19
CASSNRGGPQHF
>TRBJ2-2|TRBV15
CATSTQTYTGELFF
>TRBJ1-1|TRBV25-1
CASRLGGRTEAFF
>TRBJ1-2|TRBV30
CAWSVRRPYGYTF
>TRBJ2-7|TRBV2
CASRADSRDSYEQYF
>TRBJ2-7|TRBV7-6
CASSLEQGSHEQYF
>TRBJ1-2|TRBV27
CASSGQPNYGYTF
>TRBJ1-5|TRBV6-5
CASSQTGGPNQPQHF
>TRBJ1-5|TRBV2
CASNSGPLQPQHF
>TRBJ1-2|TRBV6-5
CASSYSSGAHYGYTF
>TRBJ1-5|TRBV24-1
CATSDSTGKGGQPQHF
>TRBJ1-6|TRBV19
CASTGQGSPLHF
>TRBJ1-3|TRBV28
CATLTGSGNTIYF
>TRBJ1-5|TRBV4-2
CASSQDLAFSNQPQHF
>TRBJ1-5|TRBV6-5
CASQYDRAPNQPQHF
>TRBJ2-1|TRBV10-1
CASSDRGWEGLYEQFF
>TRBJ2-3|TRBV5-4
CASSLAQGGADTQYF
>TRBJ2-1|TRBV19
CASSIEAGQGNEQFF
>TRBJ1-1|TRBV10-3
CAISPQGSNTEAFF